Sequencing of this TCR beta chain was carried out in a study of shared clonotypes between healthy human individuals. CDR3 length: 14 amino acids. Germline lookup yields CDR1 LNHDA and CDR2 SQIVND (reference sequence). Trimming removed 5 bases from V and 5 bases from J, with 15 bases in between. In the original analysis: Junction-only immunoSEQ data arrived without quality scores, meaning filtering differed. Sequencing was performed with immunoSEQ multiplex PCR; in TCRdb, only in-frame clones are kept and a portion is missing. D and trimming come from the DNA, and the V and J calls and clone size come from that table. The sample holds around 440,000 clones; around 77% are singletons and the top ten take approximately 12%. This clone was detected only a few times.

The chain carries TRBV19 and TRBJ1-1, with TRBD1 as a possible D gene (5 bases). The sequencing sample was made of PBMCs. This receptor was taken from a middle-aged woman in good health. Some clones in this sample may be carry-over from other donors' samples. CDR3 sequence reads: CASSPHSRGTEAFF. In nucleotides, the CDR3 is TGTGCCAGTAGTCCGCACTCGAGGGGAACTGAAGCTTTCTTT.